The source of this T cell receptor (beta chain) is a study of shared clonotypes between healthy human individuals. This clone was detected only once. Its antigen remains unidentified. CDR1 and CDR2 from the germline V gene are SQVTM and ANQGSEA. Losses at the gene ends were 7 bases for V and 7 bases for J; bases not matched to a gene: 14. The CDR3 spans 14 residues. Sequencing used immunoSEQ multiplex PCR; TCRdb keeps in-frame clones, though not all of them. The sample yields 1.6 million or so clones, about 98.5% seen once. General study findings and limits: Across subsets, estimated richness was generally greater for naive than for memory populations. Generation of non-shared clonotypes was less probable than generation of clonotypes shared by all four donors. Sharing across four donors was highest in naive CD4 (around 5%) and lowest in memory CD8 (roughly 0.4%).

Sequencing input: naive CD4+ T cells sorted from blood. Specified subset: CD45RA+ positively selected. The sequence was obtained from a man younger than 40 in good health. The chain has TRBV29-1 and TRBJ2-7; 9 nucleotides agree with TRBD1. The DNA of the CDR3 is TGCAGCGCTAGGAAGGGGACAGGGTTAAGGGAGCAGTACTTC. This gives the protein CSARKGTGLREQYF.